This T cell receptor beta chain originates from a study of blood T cell repertoires in COVID-19. Study as a whole: The study drew acute and convalescent COVID-19 samples from the United States, Italy and Spain. The cDNA or gDNA used as material had been derived from T cells, B-cell-depleted T cells, or PBMCs.

Germline CDR1 is SGHNT and CDR2 is YYREEE (reference sequence). This CDR3 comprises 14 residues. Trimming took off 4 bases at V and 0 bases at J, with 11 bases between the two ends. Methods used by the authors: Reference gene primer amplification gave nucleated cell count estimates. Only in-frame clones appear in the TCRdb table, and some are missing; sequencing was by immunoSEQ multiplex PCR. That table supplies the V and J calls and clone size; D and trimming were determined from the DNA. This sample yields roughly 150,000 clones, of which roughly 74% are seen a single time; around 13% belongs to the top ten.

The sample taken for sequencing was peripheral blood. This receptor was obtained from an elderly woman with acute or convalescent COVID-19. This chain uses TRBV5-4 with TRBJ2-7; D is undetermined. CDR3 loop: CASSPVVASYEQYF. CDR3 DNA sequence: TGTGCCAGCAGCCCCGTAGTCGCCTCCTACGAGCAGTACTTC. Looking up the rest from reference TRBV5-4 and TRBJ2-7 gives the full variable domain: ETGVTQSPTHLIKTRGQQVTLRCSSQSGHNTVSWYQQALGQGPQFIFQYYREEENGRGNFPPRFSGLQFPNYSSELNVNALELDDSALYLCASSPVVASYEQYFGPGTRLTVT.